This T cell receptor beta chain derives from a study of control samples from healthy donors and cancer patients (dated by TCRdb to 2020 to 2022). Remarks on this clone: Its antigen remains unidentified. No much larger clonotype is one base removed from it; base qualities were not supplied.

CDR1 and CDR2, looked up from the germline V gene, are KGHSH and LQKENI. V is clipped by 3 bases and J by 6 bases, and the sequence between their germline boundaries is 12 bases long. There are 13 amino acids in the CDR3, from cysteine to phenylalanine inclusive. Only CDR3 DNA remains: 39 bases, in frame from the first base. The library was prepared using the immunoSEQ multiplex PCR assay. Imported from immuneACCESS, the table was reduced by TCRdb to in-frame sequences with V and J called. These copies leave out some clones; in studies compared against another copy, an unresolved V gene accounts for under half, and the cause of the remainder is not known. The sample profile shows over 200,000 clones; over 75% of them were found once. The top ten clonotypes cover about an eighth of the sample.

The sample consisted of PBMCs. The TCR originated in a woman aged 55-70 years with lung cancer. The chain uses TRBV18 and TRBJ2-7; 6 matching bases give a weak D call of TRBD2. CDR3 region: CASSPGRSSEQYF. The DNA is TGTGCCAGCTCACCGGGGAGGTCATCCGAGCAGTACTTC. Supplemented by the reference TRBV18 and TRBJ2-7 proteins around the CDR3, the complete variable domain is NAGVMQNPRHLVRRRGQEARLRCSPMKGHSHVYWYRQLPEEGLKFMVYLQKENIIDESGMPKERFSAEFPKEGPSILRIQQVVRGDSAAYFCASSPGRSSEQYFGPGTRLTVT.